The clone carrying this T cell receptor (beta chain) was recorded once. Libraries were prepared by immunoSEQ multiplex PCR; TCRdb keeps only in-frame clonotypes and omits some of them. The sample lists 65,000 to 80,000 clones; around 93% were seen once. The sample comes from a study of T cell changes during pregnancy in multiple sclerosis. Losses at the gene ends were 5 bases for V and 4 bases for J; bases not matched to a gene: 13. The CDR3 is 17 amino acids. The germline CDR1 and CDR2 sequences are SGHTA and FQGTGA. This chain links TRBV7-3 with TRBJ2-3; TRBD2 aligns across 9 bases. The source was peripheral blood, collected in the first trimester of pregnancy. This sequence was found in a female donor with multiple sclerosis, enrolled in a pregnancy study. The CDR3 loop is CASSPRVAGAGADTQYF. The CDR3 DNA reads as TGTGCCAGCAGCCCTCGGGTAGCGGGGGCTGGCGCAGATACGCAGTATTTT.